A selection of T cell receptor beta chains follows, all from one sample in a study of shared clonotypes between healthy human individuals. Measured with immunoSEQ multiplex PCR; TCRdb has only the in-frame clones, and not every one. The table includes about 2.4 million clones, more than 85% detected once. Input material: naive CD4+ T cells from PBMCs. These receptor sequences come from a man aged 18 to 29 in good health. Some clones in this sample may be carry-over from other donors' samples. Each CDR3 is given with its conserved first and last residue. A D gene is named only where the DNA matches it firmly. Part of the rows lack a size; the others show once, few, many or a class for expanded clones.

j_call clone_size v_call d_call cdr3_aa cdr3_nt
TRBJ2-7 once TRBV29-1 NA CSAGGPGGSEQYF TGCAGCGCCGGCGGCCCAGGGGGGAGCGAGCAGTACTTC
TRBJ1-4 NA TRBV7-9 TRBD1 CASSSDRGSNEKLFF TGTGCCAGCAGTTCCGACAGGGGGTCTAATGAAAAACTGTTTTTT
TRBJ1-1 NA TRBV5-5 TRBD1 CASSSAPDRYTEAFF TGTGCCAGCAGCTCTGCCCCGGACAGGTACACTGAAGCTTTCTTT
TRBJ2-1 NA TRBV9 TRBD2 CASSVVTSGSVYNEQFF TGTGCCAGCAGCGTAGTTACTAGCGGGAGTGTTTACAATGAGCAGTTCTTC
TRBJ2-6 NA TRBV19 NA CASSKDPASGWKGANVLTF TGTGCCAGTAGTAAAGACCCGGCGAGCGGGTGGAAAGGGGCCAACGTCCTGACTTTC
TRBJ2-7 NA TRBV19 TRBD1 CATGPRGQGGHYEQYF TGTGCCACCGGACCACGGGGACAGGGGGGACACTACGAGCAGTACTTC
TRBJ2-7 once TRBV28 NA CASSLIGGIYEQYF TGTGCCAGCAGTTTAATCGGCGGAATCTACGAGCAGTACTTC
TRBJ1-5 NA TRBV28 NA CASSFSDRLNQPQHF TGTGCCAGCAGTTTTTCGGACCGCCTCAATCAGCCCCAGCATTTT
TRBJ1-2 NA TRBV6-5 TRBD1 CASSRSLTGLYGYTF TGTGCCAGCAGTCGTTCCCTGACAGGGCTCTATGGCTACACCTTC
TRBJ2-7 NA TRBV7-2 TRBD1 CASSPRDREAYEQYF TGTGCCAGCAGCCCCCGGGACAGGGAAGCCTACGAGCAGTACTTC
TRBJ1-2 NA TRBV6-1 TRBD1 CASSEVAGGLSGYTF TGTGCCAGCAGTGAAGTGGCAGGGGGATTGTCTGGCTACACCTTC
TRBJ1-1 NA TRBV6-5 NA CASSYSLGAGGTEAFF TGTGCCAGCAGTTACTCGTTGGGGGCCGGGGGCACTGAAGCTTTCTTT
TRBJ1-5 few TRBV7-2 NA CASSLGGVRGNQPQHF TGTGCCAGCAGCCTGGGCGGGGTAAGGGGCAATCAGCCCCAGCATTTT
TRBJ1-4 NA TRBV7-6 NA CASSLVGADEKLFF TGTGCCAGCAGCTTAGTGGGGGCGGACGAAAAACTGTTTTTT
TRBJ2-3 NA TRBV27 NA CASSSRGGHTDTQYF TGTGCCAGCAGCTCACGTGGGGGGCACACAGATACGCAGTATTTT
TRBJ2-7 once TRBV25-1 TRBD2 CASSRTSGNSYEQYF TGTGCCAGCAGTCGGACTAGCGGGAACTCCTACGAGCAGTACTTC
TRBJ1-2 few TRBV10-2 NA CASSVSPYGYTF TGCGCCAGCAGTGTTTCCCCGTATGGCTACACCTTC
TRBJ2-3 NA TRBV6-5 NA CASSYSSASTDTQYF TGTGCCAGCAGTTACTCTTCCGCCAGCACAGATACGCAGTATTTT
TRBJ2-1 NA TRBV4-1 NA CASSRQALRKAYTNSYNEQFF TGCGCCAGCAGCCGACAGGCCCTTCGTAAGGCCTATACTAACTCCTACAATGAGCAGTTCTTC
TRBJ2-7 NA TRBV30 NA CAWRRLTESYEQYF TGTGCCTGGAGACGCCTAACAGAATCCTACGAGCAGTACTTC
TRBJ1-2 NA TRBV28 NA CASSRAPAGYGYTF TGTGCCAGCAGCCGGGCCCCGGCGGGCTATGGCTACACCTTC
TRBJ2-1 NA TRBV6-5 NA CASRSLGTPYNEQFF TGTGCCAGCAGATCCCTAGGCACTCCCTACAATGAGCAGTTCTTC
TRBJ1-3 NA TRBV11-2 TRBD1 CASSFGTGGPGNTIYF TGTGCCAGCAGCTTTGGGACAGGGGGCCCCGGAAACACCATATATTTT
TRBJ2-7 NA TRBV6-6 NA CASRLGDSQQYF TGTGCCAGCAGGCTCGGGGACTCTCAGCAGTACTTC
TRBJ2-7 NA TRBV7-2 NA CASSFREGPYEQYF TGTGCCAGCAGCTTCAGGGAAGGTCCCTACGAGCAGTACTTC
TRBJ1-1 NA TRBV28 NA CASSPGLGNTEAFF TGTGCCAGCAGCCCGGGGTTGGGCAACACTGAAGCTTTCTTT
TRBJ1-3 NA TRBV18 TRBD1 CASSRDSIVGNTIYF TGTGCCAGCTCAAGGGACAGCATCGTCGGAAACACCATATATTTT
TRBJ2-2 NA TRBV5-1 NA CASSLGGPSLGELFF TGCGCCAGCAGCTTGGGGGGCCCTAGTCTCGGGGAGCTGTTTTTT
TRBJ2-3 NA TRBV5-8 NA CASSLAGLGTDTQYF TGTGCCAGCAGCTTGGCCGGGTTGGGCACAGATACGCAGTATTTT
TRBJ1-2 NA TRBV5-1 TRBD1 CASSSEQGNYGYTF TGCGCCAGCAGCTCAGAACAGGGGAACTATGGCTACACCTTC
TRBJ1-2 NA TRBV27 NA CASSPQPRIPYGYTF TGTGCCAGCAGTCCCCAGCCCCGGATTCCATATGGCTACACCTTC
TRBJ2-7 NA TRBV28 TRBD1 CASNVLTGPHEQYF TGTGCCAGCAACGTCCTGACAGGGCCCCACGAGCAGTACTTC
TRBJ2-7 NA TRBV18 TRBD1 CASSPGQHSYEQYF TGTGCCAGCTCACCGGGACAGCACTCCTACGAGCAGTACTTC
TRBJ1-4 NA TRBV5-1 NA CASSLGGAGVEKLFF TGCGCCAGCAGCTTGGGGGGCGCGGGAGTTGAAAAACTGTTTTTT
TRBJ1-3 NA TRBV15 NA CATRELSSGNTIYF TGTGCCACCCGCGAGCTAAGCTCTGGAAACACCATATATTTT
TRBJ2-1 once TRBV18 TRBD2 CASSPILAGTYNEQFF TGTGCCAGCTCACCAATCCTAGCGGGGACCTACAATGAGCAGTTCTTC
TRBJ1-5 NA TRBV7-8 TRBD1 CASSLMGQVNQPQHF TGTGCCAGCAGCTTAATGGGACAGGTCAATCAGCCCCAGCATTTT
TRBJ2-5 NA TRBV5-4 TRBD2 CATEAGTSGGQETQYF TGTGCCACTGAGGCCGGGACTAGCGGGGGCCAAGAGACCCAGTACTTC
TRBJ2-7 once TRBV30 TRBD2 CAWSVLPHPLAGDGGYEQYF TGTGCCTGGAGTGTACTACCCCACCCCCTAGCGGGGGACGGTGGCTACGAGCAGTACTTC
TRBJ2-7 NA TRBV18 TRBD1 CASSPSGTGMDEQYF TGTGCCAGCTCACCGTCCGGGACAGGGATGGACGAGCAGTACTTC
TRBJ2-3 NA TRBV11-3 NA CASSLVGRGTDTQYF TGTGCCAGCAGCTTAGTGGGCAGGGGCACAGATACGCAGTATTTT
TRBJ1-2 NA TRBV30 TRBD1 CAWRDGTEANYGYTF TGTGCCTGGAGGGATGGGACAGAAGCTAACTATGGCTACACCTTC
TRBJ1-2 NA TRBV6-6 TRBD1 CASSYTDRELRGYTF TGTGCCAGCAGTTACACGGACAGGGAATTGCGTGGCTACACCTTC
TRBJ2-2 NA TRBV9 NA CASSVLSTGELFF TGTGCCAGCAGCGTATTGAGCACCGGGGAGCTGTTTTTT
TRBJ2-7 NA TRBV7-2 TRBD1 CASSSTGVIYEQYF TGTGCCAGCAGCTCGACAGGGGTGATCTACGAGCAGTACTTC
TRBJ2-1 NA TRBV5-1 NA CASSLDPSYNEQFF TGCGCCAGCAGCTTGGACCCGTCCTACAATGAGCAGTTCTTC
TRBJ1-3 NA TRBV7-8 NA CASSLARGTASSGNTIYF TGTGCCAGCAGCCTTGCACGGGGGACGGCTTCTTCTGGAAACACCATATATTTT
TRBJ2-1 NA TRBV5-5 TRBD2 CASSLSGSGRFDEQFF TGTGCCAGCAGCTTGTCGGGTAGCGGGAGGTTCGATGAGCAGTTCTTC
TRBJ2-3 NA TRBV21-1 NA CASSRLAADTQYF TGTGCCAGCAGCAGGCTAGCGGCAGATACGCAGTATTTT
TRBJ2-1 NA TRBV27 TRBD2 CASRNSGRAYNEQFF TGTGCCAGCAGAAATAGCGGGAGGGCCTACAATGAGCAGTTCTTC
TRBJ2-5 NA TRBV7-3 TRBD1 CASRTGTGGQETQYF TGTGCCAGCAGGACCGGGACAGGGGGACAAGAGACCCAGTACTTC
TRBJ1-6 once TRBV28 NA CASSYISGGETPLHF TGTGCCAGCAGTTACATTAGCGGGGGTGAGACACCCCTCCACTTT
TRBJ2-3 NA TRBV28 NA CASSWDPDTQYF TGTGCCAGCAGTTGGGATCCAGATACGCAGTATTTT
TRBJ2-3 NA TRBV7-9 TRBD1 CASSKYGDRSTDTQYF TGTGCCAGCAGCAAATACGGGGACAGAAGCACAGATACGCAGTATTTT
TRBJ1-6 NA TRBV5-4 NA CASSTGTDQLLPLHF TGTGCCAGCAGCACAGGGACGGACCAGCTTTTGCCCCTCCACTTT